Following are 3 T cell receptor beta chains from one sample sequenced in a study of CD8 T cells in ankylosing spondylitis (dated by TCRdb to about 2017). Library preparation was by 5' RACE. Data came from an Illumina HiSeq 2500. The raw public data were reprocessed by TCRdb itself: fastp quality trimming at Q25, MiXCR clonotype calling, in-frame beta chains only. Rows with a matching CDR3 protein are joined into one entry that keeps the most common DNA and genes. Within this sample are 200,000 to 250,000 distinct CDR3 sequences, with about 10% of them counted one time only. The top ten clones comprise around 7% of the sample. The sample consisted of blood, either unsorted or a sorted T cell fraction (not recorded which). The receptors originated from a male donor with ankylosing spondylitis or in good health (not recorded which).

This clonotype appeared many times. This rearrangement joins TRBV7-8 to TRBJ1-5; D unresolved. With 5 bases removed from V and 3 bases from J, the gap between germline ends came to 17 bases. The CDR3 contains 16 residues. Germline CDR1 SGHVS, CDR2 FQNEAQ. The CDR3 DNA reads TGTGCCAGCAGCGGACCCGGGTCCAACCACAATCAGCCCCAGCATTTT. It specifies CASSGPGSNHNQPQHF. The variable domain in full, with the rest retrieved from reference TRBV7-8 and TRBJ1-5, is GAGVSQSPRYKVAKRGQDVALRCDPISGHVSLFWYQQALGQGPEFLTYFQNEAQLDKSGLPSDRFFAERPEGSVSTLKIQRTQQEDSAVYLCASSGPGSNHNQPQHFGDGTRLSIL.

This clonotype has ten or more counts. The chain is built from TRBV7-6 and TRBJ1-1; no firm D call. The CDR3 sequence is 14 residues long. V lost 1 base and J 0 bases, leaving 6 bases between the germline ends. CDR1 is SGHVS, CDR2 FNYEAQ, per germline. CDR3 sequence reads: CASSLDTLNTEAFF. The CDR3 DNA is TGTGCCAGCAGCTTAGACACACTGAACACTGAAGCTTTCTTT.

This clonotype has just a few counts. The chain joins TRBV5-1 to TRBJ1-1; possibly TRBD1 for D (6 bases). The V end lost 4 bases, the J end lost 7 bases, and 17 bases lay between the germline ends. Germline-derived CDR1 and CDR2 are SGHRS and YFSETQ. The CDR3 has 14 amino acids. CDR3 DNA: TGCGCCAGCAGCAACAGACAGGACCCGCATGAAGCTTTCTTT. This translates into CASSNRQDPHEAFF.